This T cell receptor beta chain was captured in a study of vaccination effects on CD4 cells after COVID-19. Study overall: A median of 72 days separated the second dose and sampling.

Study results and limitations: The study got few convalescent patients and did not collect any early post-infection timepoints.

The CDR3 has 15 residues. CDR1 and CDR2 from the germline V gene are ENHRY and SYGVKD. V lost 3 bases and J lost 2, with 13 bases in between. Clones were read by immunoSEQ multiplex PCR, and TCRdb kept only the in-frame ones, dropping some. The sample has roughly 34,000 clones, more than 75% seen once. ViraFEST expansion of antigen-specific CD4+ T cells with viral peptide pools preceded sequencing. Culture proceeded for approximately 9 days, and CD4+ T cells were then isolated. Either the mRNA-1273 or the BNT162b2 vaccine was given to participants as two doses. Nucleocapsid antibody tests were negative, and the vaccine recipients had no prior SARS-CoV-2 infection. Some 2 million PBMC were placed in each well, which was supplemented with about 9.3 IU/ml IL-2 and roughly 9 ug/ml peptides. To note about this clone: The antigen is undetermined.

Sequencing used CD4+ T cells from PBMCs cultured with HCoV-NL63 spike peptides, obtained after COVID-19 vaccination. This sequence was found in a human donor who received a COVID-19 vaccine. Some clones in this sample may be carry-over from other donors' samples. J is TRBJ2-5 and V is TRBV10-3; no firm D call. The CDR3 DNA reads as TGTGCCATCAGTGAATCTGAAGCCCTTCAAGAGACCCAGTACTTC. Translating gives CAISESEALQETQYF.